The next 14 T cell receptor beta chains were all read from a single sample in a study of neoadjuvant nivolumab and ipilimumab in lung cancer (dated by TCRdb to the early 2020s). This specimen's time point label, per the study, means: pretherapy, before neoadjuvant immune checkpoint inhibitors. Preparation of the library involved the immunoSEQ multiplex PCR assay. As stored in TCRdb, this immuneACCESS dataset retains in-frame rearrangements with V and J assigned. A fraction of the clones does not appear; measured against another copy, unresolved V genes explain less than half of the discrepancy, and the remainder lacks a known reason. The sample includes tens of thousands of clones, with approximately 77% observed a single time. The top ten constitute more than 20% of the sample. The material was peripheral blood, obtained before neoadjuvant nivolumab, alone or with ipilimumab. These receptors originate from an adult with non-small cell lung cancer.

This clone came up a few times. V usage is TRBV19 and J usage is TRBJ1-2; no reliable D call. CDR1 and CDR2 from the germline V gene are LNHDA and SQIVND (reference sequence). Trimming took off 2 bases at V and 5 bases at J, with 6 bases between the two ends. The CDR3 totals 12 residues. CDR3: CASSISDYGYTF. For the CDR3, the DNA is TGTGCCAGTAGTATATCGGATTATGGCTACACCTTC.

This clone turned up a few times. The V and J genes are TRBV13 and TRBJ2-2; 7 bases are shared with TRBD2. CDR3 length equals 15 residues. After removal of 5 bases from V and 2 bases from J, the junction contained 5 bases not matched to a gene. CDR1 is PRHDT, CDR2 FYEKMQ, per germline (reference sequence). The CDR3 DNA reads TGTGCCAGCAGCCCACGGGACTACAACACCGGGGAGCTGTTTTTT. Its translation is CASSPRDYNTGELFF. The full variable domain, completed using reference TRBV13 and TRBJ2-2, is AAGVIQSPRHLIKEKRETATLKCYPIPRHDTVYWYQQGPGQDPQFLISFYEKMQSDKGSIPDRFSAQQFSDYHSELNMSSLELGDSALYFCASSPRDYNTGELFFGEGSRLTVL.

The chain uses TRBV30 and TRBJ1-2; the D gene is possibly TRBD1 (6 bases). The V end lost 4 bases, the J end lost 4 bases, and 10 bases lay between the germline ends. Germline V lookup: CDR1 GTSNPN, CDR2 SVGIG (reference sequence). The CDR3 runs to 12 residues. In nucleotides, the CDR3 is TGTGCCTGGACAGGGGAGAGCTATGGCTACACCTTC. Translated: CAWTGESYGYTF.

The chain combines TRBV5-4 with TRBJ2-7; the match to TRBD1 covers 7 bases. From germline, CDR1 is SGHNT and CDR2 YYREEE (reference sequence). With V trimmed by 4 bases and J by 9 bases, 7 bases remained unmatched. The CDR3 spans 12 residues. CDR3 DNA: TGTGCCAGCAGCACGGACAGGAATCCGCAGTACTTC. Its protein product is CASSTDRNPQYF. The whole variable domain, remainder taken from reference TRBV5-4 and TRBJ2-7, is ETGVTQSPTHLIKTRGQQVTLRCSSQSGHNTVSWYQQALGQGPQFIFQYYREEENGRGNFPPRFSGLQFPNYSSELNVNALELDDSALYLCASSTDRNPQYFGPGTRLTVT.

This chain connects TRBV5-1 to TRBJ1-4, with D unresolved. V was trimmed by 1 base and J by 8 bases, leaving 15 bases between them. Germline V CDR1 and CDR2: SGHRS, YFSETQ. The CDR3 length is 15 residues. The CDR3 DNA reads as TGCGCCAGCAGCTTGTTTTCGACAACGGAAGAAAAACTGTTTTTT. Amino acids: CASSLFSTTEEKLFF.

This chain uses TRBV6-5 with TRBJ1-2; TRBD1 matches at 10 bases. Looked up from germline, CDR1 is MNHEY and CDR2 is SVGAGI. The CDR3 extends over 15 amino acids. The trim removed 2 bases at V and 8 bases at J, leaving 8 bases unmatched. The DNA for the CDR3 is TGTGCCAGCAGTTACGTTCAGACAGGGGGCGAGGGCTACACCTTC. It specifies CASSYVQTGGEGYTF.

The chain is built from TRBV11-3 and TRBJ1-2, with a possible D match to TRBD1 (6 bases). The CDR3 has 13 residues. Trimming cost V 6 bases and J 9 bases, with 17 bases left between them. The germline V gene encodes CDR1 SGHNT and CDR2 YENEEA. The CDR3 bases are TGTGCCAGCAGTGCGGGACATCCGAAAAGCTACACCTTC. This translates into CASSAGHPKSYTF.

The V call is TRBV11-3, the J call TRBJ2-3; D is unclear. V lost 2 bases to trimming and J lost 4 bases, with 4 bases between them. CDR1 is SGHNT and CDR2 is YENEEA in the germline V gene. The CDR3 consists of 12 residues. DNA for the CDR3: TGTGCCAGCAGCTTACGCGCAGATACGCAGTATTTT. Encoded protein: CASSLRADTQYF.

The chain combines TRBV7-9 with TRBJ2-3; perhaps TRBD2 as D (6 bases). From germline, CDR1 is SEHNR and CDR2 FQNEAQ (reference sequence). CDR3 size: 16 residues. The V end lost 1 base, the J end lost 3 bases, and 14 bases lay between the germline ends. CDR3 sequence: CASSLEAGSPTDTQYF. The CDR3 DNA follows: TGTGCCAGCAGCTTAGAGGCGGGATCCCCTACAGATACGCAGTATTTT.

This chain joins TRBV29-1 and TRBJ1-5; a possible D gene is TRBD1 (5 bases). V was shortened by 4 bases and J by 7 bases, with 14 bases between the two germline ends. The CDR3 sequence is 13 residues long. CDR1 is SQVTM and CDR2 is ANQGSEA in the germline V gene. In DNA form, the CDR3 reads TGCAGCGTTGGGGGCGGCCGGGAGCAGCCCCAGCATTTT. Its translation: CSVGGGREQPQHF.

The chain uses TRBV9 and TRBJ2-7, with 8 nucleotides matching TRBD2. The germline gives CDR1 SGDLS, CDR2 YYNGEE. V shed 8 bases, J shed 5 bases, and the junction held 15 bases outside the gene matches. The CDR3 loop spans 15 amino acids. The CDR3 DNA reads TGTGCCAGTTCCATCGGAGCGGGGGCAAGGGACGAGCAGTACTTC. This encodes CASSIGAGARDEQYF. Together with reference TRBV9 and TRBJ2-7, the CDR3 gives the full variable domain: DSGVTQTPKHLITATGQRVTLRCSPRSGDLSVYWYQQSLDQGLQFLIQYYNGEERAKGNILERFSAQQFPDLHSELNLSSLELGDSALYFCASSIGAGARDEQYFGPGTRLTVT.

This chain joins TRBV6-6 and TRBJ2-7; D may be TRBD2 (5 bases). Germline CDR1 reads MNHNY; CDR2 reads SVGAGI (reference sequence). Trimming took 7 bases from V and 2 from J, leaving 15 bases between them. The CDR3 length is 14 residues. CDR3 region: CASKERLLAYEQYF. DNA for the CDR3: TGTGCCAGCAAGGAGCGGCTTCTAGCCTACGAGCAGTACTTC.

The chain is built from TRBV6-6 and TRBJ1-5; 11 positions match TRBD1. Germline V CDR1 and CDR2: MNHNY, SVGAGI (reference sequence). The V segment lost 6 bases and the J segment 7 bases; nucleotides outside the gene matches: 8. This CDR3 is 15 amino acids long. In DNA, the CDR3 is TGTGCCAGCAGAAGGGGACAGGGGGGTTGGCAGCCCCAGCATTTT. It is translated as CASRRGQGGWQPQHF.

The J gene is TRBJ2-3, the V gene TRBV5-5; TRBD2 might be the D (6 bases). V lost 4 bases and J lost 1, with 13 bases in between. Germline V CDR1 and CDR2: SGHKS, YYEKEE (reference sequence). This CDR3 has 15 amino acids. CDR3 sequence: CASSQEWGGTDTQYF. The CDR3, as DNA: TGTGCCAGCAGCCAAGAATGGGGGGGCACAGATACGCAGTATTTT.